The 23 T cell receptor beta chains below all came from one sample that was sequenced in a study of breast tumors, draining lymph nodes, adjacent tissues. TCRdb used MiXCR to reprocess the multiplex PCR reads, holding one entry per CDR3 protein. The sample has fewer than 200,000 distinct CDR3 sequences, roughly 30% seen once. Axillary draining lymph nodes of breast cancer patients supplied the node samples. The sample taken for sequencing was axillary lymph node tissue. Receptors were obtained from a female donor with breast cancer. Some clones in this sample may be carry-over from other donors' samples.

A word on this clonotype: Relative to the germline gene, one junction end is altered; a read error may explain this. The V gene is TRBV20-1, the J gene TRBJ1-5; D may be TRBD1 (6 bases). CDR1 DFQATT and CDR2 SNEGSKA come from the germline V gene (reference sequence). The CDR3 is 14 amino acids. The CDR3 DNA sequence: TGCAGTGCTGAACAGGGATCGGGCAATCCGCCCCAGCATTTT. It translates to CSAEQGSGNPPQHF.

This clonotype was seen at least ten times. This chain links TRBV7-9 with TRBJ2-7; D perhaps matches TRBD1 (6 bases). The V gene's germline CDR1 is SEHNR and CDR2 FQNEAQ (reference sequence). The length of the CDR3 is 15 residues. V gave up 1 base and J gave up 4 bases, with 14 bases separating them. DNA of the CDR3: TGTGCCAGCAGCTTAGAGGACAGAGGAACTTACGAGCAGTACTTC. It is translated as CASSLEDRGTYEQYF.

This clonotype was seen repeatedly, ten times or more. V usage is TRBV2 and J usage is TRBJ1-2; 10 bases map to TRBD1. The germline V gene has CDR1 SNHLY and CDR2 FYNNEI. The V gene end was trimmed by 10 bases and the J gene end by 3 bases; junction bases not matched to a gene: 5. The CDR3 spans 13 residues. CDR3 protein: CANVGQGDYGYTF. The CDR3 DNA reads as TGTGCCAACGTCGGACAGGGGGACTATGGCTACACCTTC. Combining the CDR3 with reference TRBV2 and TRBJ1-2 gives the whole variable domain EPEVTQTPSHQVTQMGQEVILRCVPISNHLYFYWYRQILGQKVEFLVSFYNNEISEKSEIFDDQFSVERPDGSNFTLKIRSTKLEDSAMYFCANVGQGDYGYTFGSGTRLTVV.

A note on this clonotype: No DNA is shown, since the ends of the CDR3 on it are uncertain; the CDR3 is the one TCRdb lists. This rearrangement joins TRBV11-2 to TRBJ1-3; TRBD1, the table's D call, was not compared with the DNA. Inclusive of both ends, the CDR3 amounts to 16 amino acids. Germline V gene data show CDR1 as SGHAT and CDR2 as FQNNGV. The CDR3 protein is CASSLGGVGSGNTTYF.

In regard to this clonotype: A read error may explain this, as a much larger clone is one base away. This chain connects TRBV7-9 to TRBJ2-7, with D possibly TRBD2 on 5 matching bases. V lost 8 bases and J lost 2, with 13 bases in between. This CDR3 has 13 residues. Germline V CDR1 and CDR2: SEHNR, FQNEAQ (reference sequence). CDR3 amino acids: CASSPIGAYEQYF. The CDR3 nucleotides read TGTGCCAGCTCACCTATCGGGGCCTACGAGCAGTACTTC.

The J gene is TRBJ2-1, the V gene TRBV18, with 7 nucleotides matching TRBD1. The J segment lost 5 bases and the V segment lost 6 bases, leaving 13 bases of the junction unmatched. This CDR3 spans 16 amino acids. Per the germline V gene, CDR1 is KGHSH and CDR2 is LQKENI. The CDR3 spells CASSPKYTGVDNEQFF. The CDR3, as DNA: TGTGCCAGCTCTCCGAAGTATACAGGGGTAGACAATGAGCAGTTCTTC.

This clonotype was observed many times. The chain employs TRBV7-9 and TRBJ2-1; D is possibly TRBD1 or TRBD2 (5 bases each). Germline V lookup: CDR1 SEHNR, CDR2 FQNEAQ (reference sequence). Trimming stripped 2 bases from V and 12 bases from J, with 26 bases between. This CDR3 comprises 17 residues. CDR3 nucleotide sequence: TGTGCCAGCAGCTTAATAAGGGACGTTTTTCTCACGGTGGGGCAGTTCTTC. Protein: CASSLIRDVFLTVGQFF.

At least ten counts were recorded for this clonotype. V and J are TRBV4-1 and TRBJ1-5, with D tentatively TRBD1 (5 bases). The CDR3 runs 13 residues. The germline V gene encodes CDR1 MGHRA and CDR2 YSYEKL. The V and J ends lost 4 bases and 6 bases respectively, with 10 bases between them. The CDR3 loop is CASSPLGGQPQHF. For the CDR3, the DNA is TGCGCCAGCAGCCCCCTGGGGGGTCAGCCCCAGCATTTT.

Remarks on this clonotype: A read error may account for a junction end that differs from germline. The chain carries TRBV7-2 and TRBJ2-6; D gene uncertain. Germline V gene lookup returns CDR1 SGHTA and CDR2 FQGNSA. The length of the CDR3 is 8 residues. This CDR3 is CASSSGPF. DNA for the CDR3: TGTGCCAGCAGCTCCGGACCCTTC. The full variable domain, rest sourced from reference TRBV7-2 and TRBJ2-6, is GAGVSQSPSNKVTEKGKDVELRCDPISGHTALYWYRQSLGQGLEFLIYFQGNSAPDKSGLPSDRFSAERTGGSVSTLTIQRTQQEDSAVYLCASSSGPFGAGSRLTVL.

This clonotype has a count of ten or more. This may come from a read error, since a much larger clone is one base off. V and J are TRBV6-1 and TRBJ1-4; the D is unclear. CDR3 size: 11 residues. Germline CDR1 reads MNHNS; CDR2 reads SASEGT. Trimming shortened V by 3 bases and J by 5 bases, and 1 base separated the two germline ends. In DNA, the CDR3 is TGTGCCAGCAGTGAGAATGAAAAACTGTTTTTT. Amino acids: CASSENEKLFF.

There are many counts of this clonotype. The CDR3 DNA sequence: TGTGCCAGCAGCTTAGAGATAGTAGGGACAGAGGCCTACGAGCAGTACTTC. This gives the protein CASSLEIVGTEAYEQYF. This chain connects TRBV11-1 to TRBJ2-7; 7 bases line up with TRBD1. The CDR3 loop spans 17 amino acids. The J segment lost 2 bases and the V segment lost 1 base, leaving 11 bases of the junction unmatched. Per the germline V gene, CDR1 is SGHAT and CDR2 is FQDESV (reference sequence).

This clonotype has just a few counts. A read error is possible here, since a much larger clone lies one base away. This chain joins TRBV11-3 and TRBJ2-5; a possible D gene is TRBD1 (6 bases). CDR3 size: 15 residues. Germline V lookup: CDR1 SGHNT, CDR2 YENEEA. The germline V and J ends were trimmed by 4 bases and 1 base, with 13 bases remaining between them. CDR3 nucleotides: TGTGCCAGCAGCTCCTACAGGGTAACCCAAGAGACCCAGTACTTC. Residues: CASSSYRVTQETQYF.

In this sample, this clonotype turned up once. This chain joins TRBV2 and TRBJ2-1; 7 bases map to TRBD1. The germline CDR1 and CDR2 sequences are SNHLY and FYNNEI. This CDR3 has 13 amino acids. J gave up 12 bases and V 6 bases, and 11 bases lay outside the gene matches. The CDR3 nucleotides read TGTGCCAGCAGGGAGGACAGGACAGATACGCAGTTCTTC. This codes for CASREDRTDTQFF. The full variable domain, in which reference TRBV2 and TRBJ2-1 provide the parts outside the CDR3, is EPEVTQTPSHQVTQMGQEVILRCVPISNHLYFYWYRQILGQKVEFLVSFYNNEISEKSEIFDDQFSVERPDGSNFTLKIRSTKLEDSAMYFCASREDRTDTQFFGPGTRLTVL.

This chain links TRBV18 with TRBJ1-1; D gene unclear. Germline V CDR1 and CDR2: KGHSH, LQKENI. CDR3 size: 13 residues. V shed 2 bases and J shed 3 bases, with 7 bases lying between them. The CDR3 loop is CASSPSRDTEAFF. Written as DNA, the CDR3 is TGTGCCAGCTCACCAAGTCGGGACACTGAAGCTTTCTTT.

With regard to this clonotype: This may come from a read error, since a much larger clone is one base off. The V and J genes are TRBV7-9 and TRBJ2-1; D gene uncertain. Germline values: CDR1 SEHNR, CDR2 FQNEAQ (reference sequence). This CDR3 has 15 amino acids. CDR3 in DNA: TGTGCCAGCAGCTTTCCACAGACCTCCTACAATGAGCAGCTCTTC. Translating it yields CASSFPQTSYNEQLF. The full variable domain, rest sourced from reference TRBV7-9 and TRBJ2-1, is DTGVSQNPRHKITKRGQNVTFRCDPISEHNRLYWYRQTLGQGPEFLTYFQNEAQLEKSRLLSDRFSAERPKGSFSTLEIQRTEQGDSAMYLCASSFPQTSYNEQLFGPGTRLTVL.

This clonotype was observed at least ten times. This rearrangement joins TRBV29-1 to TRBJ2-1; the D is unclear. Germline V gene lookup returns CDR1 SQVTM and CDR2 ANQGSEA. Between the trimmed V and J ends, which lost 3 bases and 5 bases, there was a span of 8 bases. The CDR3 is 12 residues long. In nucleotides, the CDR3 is TGCAGCGTTGACGACCGAGACAATGAGCAGTTCTTC. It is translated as CSVDDRDNEQFF.

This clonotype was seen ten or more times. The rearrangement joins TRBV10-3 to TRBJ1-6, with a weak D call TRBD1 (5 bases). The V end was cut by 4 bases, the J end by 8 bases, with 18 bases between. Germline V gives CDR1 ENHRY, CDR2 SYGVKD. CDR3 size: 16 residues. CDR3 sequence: CAISGGQGREDSPLHF. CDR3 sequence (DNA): TGTGCCATCAGTGGAGGGCAGGGAAGGGAGGATTCACCCCTCCACTTT.

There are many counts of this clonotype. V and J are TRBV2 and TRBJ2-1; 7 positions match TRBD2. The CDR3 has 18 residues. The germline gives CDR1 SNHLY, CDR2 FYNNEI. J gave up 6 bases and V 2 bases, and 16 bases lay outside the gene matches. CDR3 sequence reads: CASSELSGLIPEGNEQFF. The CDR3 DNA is TGTGCCAGCAGTGAACTTAGCGGGCTCATCCCAGAGGGCAATGAGCAGTTCTTC.

As DNA, the CDR3 is TGCAGTGCTAGAGCGGGACCCCTCTTCAGCTCTGGGGCCAACGTCCTGACTTTC. Encoded protein: CSARAGPLFSSGANVLTF. The rearrangement links TRBV20-1 to TRBJ2-6; D may match TRBD1 or TRBD2 (5 bases each). There are 18 residues in the CDR3. The V end was cut by 1 base, the J end by 0 bases, with 16 bases between. Looked up from germline, CDR1 is DFQATT and CDR2 is SNEGSKA (reference sequence).

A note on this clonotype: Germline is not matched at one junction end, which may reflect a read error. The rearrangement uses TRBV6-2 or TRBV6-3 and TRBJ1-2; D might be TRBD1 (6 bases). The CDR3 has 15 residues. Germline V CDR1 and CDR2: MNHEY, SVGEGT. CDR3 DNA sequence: TGTGCCAGCAGTCACTCCAGGACAGCTAACTATGGCTACACCTTC. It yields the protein CASSHSRTANYGYTF.

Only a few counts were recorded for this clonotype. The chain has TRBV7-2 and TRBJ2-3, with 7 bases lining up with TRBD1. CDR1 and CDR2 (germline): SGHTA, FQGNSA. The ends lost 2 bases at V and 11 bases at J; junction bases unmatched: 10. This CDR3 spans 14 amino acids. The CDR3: CASSLWGTDNEQYF. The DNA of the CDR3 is TGTGCCAGCAGCTTATGGGGGACAGATAATGAGCAGTATTTT.

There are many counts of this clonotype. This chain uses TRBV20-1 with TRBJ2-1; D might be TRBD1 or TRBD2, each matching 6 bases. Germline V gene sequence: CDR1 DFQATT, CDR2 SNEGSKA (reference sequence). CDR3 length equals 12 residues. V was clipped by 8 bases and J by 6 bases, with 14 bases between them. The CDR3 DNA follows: TGCAGTCTCCCGGGGGCCTTCAATGAGCAGTTCTTC. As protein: CSLPGAFNEQFF.

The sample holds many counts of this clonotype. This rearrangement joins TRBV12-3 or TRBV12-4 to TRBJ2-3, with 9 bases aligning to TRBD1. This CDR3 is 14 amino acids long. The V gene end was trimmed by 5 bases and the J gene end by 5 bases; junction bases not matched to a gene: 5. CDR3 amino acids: CASSEQGAKDTQYF. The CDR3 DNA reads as TGTGCCAGCAGTGAACAGGGGGCGAAAGATACGCAGTATTTT.